The rows below give T cell receptor beta chains drawn from one sample of a study of T-cell reconstitution after alpha-beta-depleted transplantation in children. Via MiXCR, TCRdb re-called the PCR reads, giving one row per CDR3 protein. The data show around 500,000 distinct CDR3 sequences, roughly an eighth seen once. Specimen: PBMCs from the stem cell graft donor, collected from the stem cell graft. The source of these receptors is a human donor who donated a stem cell graft to a child with combined immunodeficiency. The CDR3 runs from the conserved cysteine through the conserved F or W. The order of the fields is CDR3 protein, CDR3 DNA, J gene, V gene, clone size, D gene. The D gene is left open where the match is weak. The listing skips clone size in some rows; elsewhere it reads once, few, many or a size class.

CASSFGTASPTDTQYF,TGTGCCAGCAGTTTCGGGACAGCAAGCCCCACAGATACGCAGTATTTT,TRBJ2-3,TRBV12-3/TRBV12-4,once,TRBD1
CSALSEETQYF,TGCAGTGCTCTAAGCGAAGAGACCCAGTACTTC,TRBJ2-5,TRBV20-1,few,.
CATTKPTSDQGDEQFF,TGTGCCACCACTAAACCGACTAGCGATCAAGGGGATGAGCAGTTCTTC,TRBJ2-1,TRBV15,few,TRBD2
CATSDPGQGDPDTQYF,TGTGCCACCAGTGATCCGGGACAGGGGGATCCAGATACGCAGTATTTT,TRBJ2-3,TRBV24-1,few,TRBD1
CASSYVPRTDEKLFF,TGTGCCAGCAGTTACGTTCCGAGGACAGACGAAAAACTGTTTTTT,TRBJ1-4,TRBV6-2/TRBV6-3,.,.
CAISGGTAYNEQFF,TGTGCCATCAGTGGCGGGACAGCCTACAATGAGCAGTTCTTC,TRBJ2-1,TRBV10-3,many,.
CASSREEHNEQFF,TGTGCCAGCAGCAGGGAGGAACACAATGAGCAGTTCTTC,TRBJ2-1,TRBV6-2/TRBV6-3,.,.
CASSLEADSYEQYF,TGTGCCAGCAGCTTGGAGGCGGATTCCTACGAGCAGTACTTC,TRBJ2-7,TRBV5-5,many,.
CASGFSTSGRLNEQFF,TGTGCTAGTGGTTTCTCAACTAGCGGGAGGTTGAATGAGCAGTTCTTC,TRBJ2-1,TRBV12-5,few,TRBD2
CASHDRSNEKLFF,TGTGCCAGCCACGACAGGAGTAATGAAAAACTGTTTTTT,TRBJ1-4,TRBV6-6,.,.
CASLDRTGGTQYF,TGCGCCAGCTTGGACAGGACGGGCGGGACCCAGTACTTC,TRBJ2-5,TRBV4-1,many,TRBD1
CSVWMNTEAFF,TGCAGCGTCTGGATGAACACTGAAGCTTTCTTT,TRBJ1-1,TRBV29-1,many,.
CASSVGGLAAFYEQYF,TGTGCCAGCAGCGTGGGGGGACTAGCGGCCTTCTACGAGCAGTACTTC,TRBJ2-7,TRBV9,.,TRBD2
CASSVAGQGETQYF,TGTGCCAGCAGCGTAGCGGGACAGGGAGAGACCCAGTACTTC,TRBJ2-5,TRBV9,.,TRBD1
CASSLAASGQNYEQYF,TGTGCCAGCAGCTTGGCCGCTAGCGGACAAAACTACGAGCAGTACTTC,TRBJ2-7,TRBV5-5,.,TRBD2
CASSLGLAIIRHEQFF,TGTGCCAGCAGCCTGGGACTAGCGATCATCCGTCATGAGCAGTTCTTC,TRBJ2-1,TRBV11-2,many,TRBD2
CSVEDRLEAGADTQYF,TGCAGCGTTGAAGATAGGTTAGAAGCGGGAGCAGATACGCAGTATTTT,TRBJ2-3,TRBV29-1,.,TRBD2
CASSYLYNEQFF,TGTGCCAGCAGCTACCTCTACAATGAGCAGTTCTTC,TRBJ2-1,TRBV7-9,.,.
CASSFGTGDTGELFF,TGTGCCAGCTCATTCGGGACAGGGGACACCGGGGAGCTGTTTTTT,TRBJ2-2,TRBV18,.,TRBD1
CASSERPDTQYF,TGTGCCAGCAGTGAAAGGCCTGATACGCAGTATTTT,TRBJ2-3,TRBV2,.,.
CASSLSQRFTDTQYF,TGTGCCAGCAGCTTAAGTCAGAGGTTCACAGATACGCAGTATTTT,TRBJ2-3,TRBV7-2,many,.
CASSRDNTRGFDEQFF,TGCGCCAGCAGCCGCGACAATACAAGAGGGTTCGATGAGCAGTTCTTC,TRBJ2-1,TRBV5-1,.,.
CASTRQGGNQPQHF,TGTGCCAGCACCCGCCAGGGGGGCAATCAGCCCCAGCATTTT,TRBJ1-5,TRBV12-3/TRBV12-4,few,TRBD1
CASSASRGLAGGIEQYF,TGTGCCAGCAGCGCGAGCCGGGGACTAGCGGGAGGAATCGAGCAGTACTTC,TRBJ2-7,TRBV9,few,TRBD2
CSVDRGSSYNEQFF,TGCAGCGTTGATCGGGGGAGCTCCTACAATGAGCAGTTCTTC,TRBJ2-1,TRBV29-1,.,.
CASSMVGGPDTQYF,TGTGCCAGTAGTATGGTGGGGGGGCCAGATACGCAGTATTTT,TRBJ2-3,TRBV19,.,.
CASRGNSLQFF,TGTGCCAGCAGAGGCAACAGTCTTCAGTTCTTC,TRBJ2-1,TRBV12-3/TRBV12-4,few,.
CASSLGRIGSGANVLTF,TGTGCCAGCAGCTTGGGACGAATCGGCTCTGGGGCCAACGTCCTGACTTTC,TRBJ2-6,TRBV7-2,few,.
CASSQEAWGQLGHTEAFF,TGTGCCAGCAGCCAAGAGGCTTGGGGACAGCTCGGGCACACTGAAGCTTTCTTT,TRBJ1-1,TRBV3-1,.,TRBD1
CASSPTTGVFTYEQYF,TGTGCCAGCAGCCCAACGACAGGGGTCTTCACCTACGAGCAGTACTTC,TRBJ2-7,TRBV5-6,.,TRBD1
CASSPGAGDTYGYTF,TGCGCCAGCAGCCCCGGGGCAGGGGATACCTATGGCTACACCTTC,TRBJ1-2,TRBV5-1,few,.
CASSRSGRPVNEQFF,TGTGCCAGCAGTCGTAGCGGGAGGCCGGTCAATGAGCAGTTCTTC,TRBJ2-1,TRBV12-3/TRBV12-4,many,TRBD2
CASSLSGTGELNEQFF,TGTGCCAGCAGTCTATCCGGGACAGGGGAACTCAATGAGCAGTTCTTC,TRBJ2-1,TRBV12-3/TRBV12-4,.,TRBD1